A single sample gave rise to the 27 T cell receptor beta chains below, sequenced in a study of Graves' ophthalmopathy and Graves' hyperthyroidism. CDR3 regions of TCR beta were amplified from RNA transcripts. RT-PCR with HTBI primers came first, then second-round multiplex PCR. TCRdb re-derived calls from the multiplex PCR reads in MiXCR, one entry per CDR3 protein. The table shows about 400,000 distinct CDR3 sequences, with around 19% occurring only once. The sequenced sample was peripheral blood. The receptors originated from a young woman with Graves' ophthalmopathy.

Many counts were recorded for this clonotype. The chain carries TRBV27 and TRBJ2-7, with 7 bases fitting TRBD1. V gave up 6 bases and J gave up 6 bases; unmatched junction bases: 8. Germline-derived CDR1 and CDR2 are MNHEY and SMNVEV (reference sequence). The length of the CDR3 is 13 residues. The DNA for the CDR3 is TGTGCCAGCAGCCCGACAGGGAAAGCCGAGCAGTACTTC. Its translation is CASSPTGKAEQYF.

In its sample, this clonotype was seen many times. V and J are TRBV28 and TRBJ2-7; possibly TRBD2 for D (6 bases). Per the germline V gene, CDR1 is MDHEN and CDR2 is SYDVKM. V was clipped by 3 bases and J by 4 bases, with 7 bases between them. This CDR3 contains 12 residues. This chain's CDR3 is CASSFAGYEQYF. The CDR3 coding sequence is TGTGCCAGCAGTTTTGCGGGGTACGAGCAGTACTTC.

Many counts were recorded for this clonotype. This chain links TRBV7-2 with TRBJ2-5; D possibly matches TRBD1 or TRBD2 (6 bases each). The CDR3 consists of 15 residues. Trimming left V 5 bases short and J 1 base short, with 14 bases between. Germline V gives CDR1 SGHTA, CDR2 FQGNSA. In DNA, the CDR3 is TGTGCCAGCAGCCCATACTCGGGGGCCCAAGAGACCCAGTACTTC. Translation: CASSPYSGAQETQYF.

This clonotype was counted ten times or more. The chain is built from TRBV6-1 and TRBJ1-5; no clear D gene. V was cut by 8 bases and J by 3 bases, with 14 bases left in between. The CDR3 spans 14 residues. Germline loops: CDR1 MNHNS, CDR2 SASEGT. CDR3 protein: CASSPELLNQPQHF. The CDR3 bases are TGTGCCAGCTCTCCGGAGCTTCTCAATCAGCCCCAGCATTTT.

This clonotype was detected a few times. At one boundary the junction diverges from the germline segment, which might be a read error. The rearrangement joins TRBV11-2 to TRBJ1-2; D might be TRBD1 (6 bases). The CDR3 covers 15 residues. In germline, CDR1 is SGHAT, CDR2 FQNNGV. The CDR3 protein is CASSIEDSTNYGYTF. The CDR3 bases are TGTGCCAGCAGCATAGAGGACAGCACTAACTATGGCTACACCTTC.

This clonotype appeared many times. Written as DNA, the CDR3 is TGTGCCAGCAGTGAAGCTAGCGGGGGGCAAGAGACCCAGTACTTC. This translates into CASSEASGGQETQYF. The chain joins TRBV6-1 to TRBJ2-5; 10 positions match TRBD2. CDR3 length: 15 amino acids. Germline V gene data show CDR1 as MNHNS and CDR2 as SASEGT. With 0 bases clipped from V and 2 bases from J, the junction kept 0 bases outside the gene matches.

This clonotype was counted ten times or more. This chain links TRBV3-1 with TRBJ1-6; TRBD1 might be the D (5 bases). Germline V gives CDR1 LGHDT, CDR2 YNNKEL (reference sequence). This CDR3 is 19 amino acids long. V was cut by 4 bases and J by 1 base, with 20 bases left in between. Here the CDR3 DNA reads TGTGCCAGCAGCCCCACTGCGTTAGGGGCGCGTTCCTATAATTCACCCCTCCACTTT. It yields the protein CASSPTALGARSYNSPLHF. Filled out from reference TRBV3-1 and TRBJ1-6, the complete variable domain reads DTAVSQTPKYLVTQMGNDKSIKCEQNLGHDTMYWYKQDSKKFLKIMFSYNNKELIINETVPNRFSPKSPDKAHLNLHINSLELGDSAVYFCASSPTALGARSYNSPLHFGNGTRLTVT.

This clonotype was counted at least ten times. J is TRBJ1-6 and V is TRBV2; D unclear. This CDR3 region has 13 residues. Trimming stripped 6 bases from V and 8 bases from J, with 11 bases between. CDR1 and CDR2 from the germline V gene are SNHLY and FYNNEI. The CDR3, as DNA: TGTGCCAGCAGCGGCTTATCGGATTCACCCCTCCACTTT. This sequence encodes CASSGLSDSPLHF.

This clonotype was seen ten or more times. CDR3 nucleotides: TGTGCCAGCAGTTTGGGACTGGGCTCTGGGGCCAACGTCCTGACTTTC. Its protein is CASSLGLGSGANVLTF. The chain is built from TRBV12-3 or TRBV12-4 and TRBJ2-6; a possible D gene is TRBD2 (6 bases). The V gene lost 3 bases and the J gene lost 0 bases, with 9 bases spanning the gap. This CDR3 comprises 16 residues.

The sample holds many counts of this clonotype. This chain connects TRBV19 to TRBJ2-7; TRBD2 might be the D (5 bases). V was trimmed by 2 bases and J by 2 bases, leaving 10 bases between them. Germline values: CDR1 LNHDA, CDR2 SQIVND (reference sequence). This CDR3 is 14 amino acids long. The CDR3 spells CASSILGGAYEQYF. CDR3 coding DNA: TGTGCCAGTAGTATATTAGGAGGTGCCTACGAGCAGTACTTC.

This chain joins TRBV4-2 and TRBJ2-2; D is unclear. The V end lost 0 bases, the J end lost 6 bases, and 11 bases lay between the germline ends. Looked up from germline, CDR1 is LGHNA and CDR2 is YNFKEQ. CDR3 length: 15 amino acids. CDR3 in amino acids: CASSQDTGPPGELFF. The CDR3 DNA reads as TGTGCCAGCAGCCAAGATACTGGCCCTCCCGGGGAGCTGTTTTTT.

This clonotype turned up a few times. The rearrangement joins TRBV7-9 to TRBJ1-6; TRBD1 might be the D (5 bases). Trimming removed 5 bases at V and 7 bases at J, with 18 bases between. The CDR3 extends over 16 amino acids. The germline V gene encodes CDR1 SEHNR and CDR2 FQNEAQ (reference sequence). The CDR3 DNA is TGTGCCAGCAGCGGGTACAGGAATGGGGGAAATTCACCCCTCCACTTT. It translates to CASSGYRNGGNSPLHF. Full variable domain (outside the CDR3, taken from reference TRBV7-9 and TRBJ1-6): DTGVSQNPRHKITKRGQNVTFRCDPISEHNRLYWYRQTLGQGPEFLTYFQNEAQLEKSRLLSDRFSAERPKGSFSTLEIQRTEQGDSAMYLCASSGYRNGGNSPLHFGNGTRLTVT.

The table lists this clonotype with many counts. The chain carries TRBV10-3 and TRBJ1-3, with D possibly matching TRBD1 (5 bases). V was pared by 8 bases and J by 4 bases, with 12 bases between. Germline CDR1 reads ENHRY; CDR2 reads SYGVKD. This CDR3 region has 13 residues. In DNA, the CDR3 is TGTGCCATCCCCGGGGGGGACGGAAACACCATATATTTT. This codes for CAIPGGDGNTIYF.

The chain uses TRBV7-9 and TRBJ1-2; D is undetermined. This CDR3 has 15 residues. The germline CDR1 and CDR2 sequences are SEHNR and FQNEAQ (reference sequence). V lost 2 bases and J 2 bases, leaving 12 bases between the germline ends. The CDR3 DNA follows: TGTGCCAGCAGCTTAACGCCAGACCGAAACTATGGCTACACCTTC. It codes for CASSLTPDRNYGYTF.

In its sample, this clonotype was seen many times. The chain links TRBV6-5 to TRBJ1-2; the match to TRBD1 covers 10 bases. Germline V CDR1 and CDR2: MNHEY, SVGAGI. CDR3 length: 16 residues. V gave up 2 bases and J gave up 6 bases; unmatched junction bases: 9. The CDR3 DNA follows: TGTGCCAGCAGTTACGGGACAGGGGTTCTCCTTGATGGCTACACCTTC. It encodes CASSYGTGVLLDGYTF.

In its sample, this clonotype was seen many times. Written as DNA, the CDR3 is TGTGCCATCATTCCAGCGGATTACAATGAGCAGTTCTTC. As protein: CAIIPADYNEQFF. V and J are TRBV10-3 and TRBJ2-1; D is possibly TRBD2 (5 bases). V lost 7 bases to trimming and J lost 4 bases, with 11 bases between them. This CDR3 has 13 residues. In germline, CDR1 is ENHRY, CDR2 SYGVKD.

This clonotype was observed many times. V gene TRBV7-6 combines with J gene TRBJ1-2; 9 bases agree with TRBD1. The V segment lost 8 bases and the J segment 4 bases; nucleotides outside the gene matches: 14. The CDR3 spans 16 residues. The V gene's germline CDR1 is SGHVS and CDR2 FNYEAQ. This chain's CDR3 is CASSGEGQGGSYGYTF. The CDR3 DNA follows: TGTGCCAGCTCGGGTGAGGGACAGGGAGGTTCCTATGGCTACACCTTC.

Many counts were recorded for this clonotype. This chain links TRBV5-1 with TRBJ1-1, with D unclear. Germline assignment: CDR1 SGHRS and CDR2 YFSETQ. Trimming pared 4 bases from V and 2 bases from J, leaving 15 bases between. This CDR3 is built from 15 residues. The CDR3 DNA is TGCGCCAGCAGCCCGAGGGCCCAAGACAACACTGAAGCTTTCTTT. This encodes CASSPRAQDNTEAFF. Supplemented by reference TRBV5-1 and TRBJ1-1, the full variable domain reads KAGVTQTPRYLIKTRGQQVTLSCSPISGHRSVSWYQQTPGQGLQFLFEYFSETQRNKGNFPGRFSGRQFSNSRSEMNVSTLELGDSALYLCASSPRAQDNTEAFFGQGTRLTVV.

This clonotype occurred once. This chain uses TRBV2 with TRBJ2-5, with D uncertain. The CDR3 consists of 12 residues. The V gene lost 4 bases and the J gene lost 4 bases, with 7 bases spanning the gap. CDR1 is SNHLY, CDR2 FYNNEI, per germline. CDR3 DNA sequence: TGTGCCAGCAGTGGGGTCGGAGAGACCCAGTACTTC. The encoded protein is CASSGVGETQYF. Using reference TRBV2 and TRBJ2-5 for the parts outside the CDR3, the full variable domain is EPEVTQTPSHQVTQMGQEVILRCVPISNHLYFYWYRQILGQKVEFLVSFYNNEISEKSEIFDDQFSVERPDGSNFTLKIRSTKLEDSAMYFCASSGVGETQYFGPGTRLLVL.

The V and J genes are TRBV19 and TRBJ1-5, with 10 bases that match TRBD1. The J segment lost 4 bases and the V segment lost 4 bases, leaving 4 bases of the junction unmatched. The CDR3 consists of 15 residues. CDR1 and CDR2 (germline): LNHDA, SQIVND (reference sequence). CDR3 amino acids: CASSTDRGGNQPQHF. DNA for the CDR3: TGTGCCAGTAGTACGGACAGGGGGGGGAATCAGCCCCAGCATTTT.

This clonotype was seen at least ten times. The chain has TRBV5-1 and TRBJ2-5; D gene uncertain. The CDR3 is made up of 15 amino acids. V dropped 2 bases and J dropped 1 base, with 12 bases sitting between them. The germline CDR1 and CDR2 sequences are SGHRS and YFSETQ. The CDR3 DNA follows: TGCGCCAGCAGCTTTCGCCCTTTGACCCAAGAGACCCAGTACTTC. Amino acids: CASSFRPLTQETQYF.

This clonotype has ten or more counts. The CDR3 DNA reads TGTGCCAGCAGCTCCCCGCGCCTTAGCTCCTACGAGCAGTACTTC. This translates into CASSSPRLSSYEQYF. The gene calls are TRBV7-2 and TRBJ2-7, with no clear D. The CDR3 covers 15 residues. CDR1 is SGHTA, CDR2 FQGNSA, per germline. Deletions cut 4 bases from V and 0 bases from J, with 13 bases between.

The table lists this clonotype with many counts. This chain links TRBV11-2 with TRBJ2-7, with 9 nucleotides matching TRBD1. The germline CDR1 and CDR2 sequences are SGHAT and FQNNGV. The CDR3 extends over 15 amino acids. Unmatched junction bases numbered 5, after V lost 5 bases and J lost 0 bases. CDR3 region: CASSRTGDSSYEQYF. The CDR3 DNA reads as TGTGCCAGCAGCCGGACAGGGGACAGCTCCTACGAGCAGTACTTC. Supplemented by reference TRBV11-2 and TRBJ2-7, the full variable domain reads EAGVAQSPRYKIIEKRQSVAFWCNPISGHATLYWYQQILGQGPKLLIQFQNNGVVDDSQLPKDRFSAERLKGVDSTLKIQPAKLEDSAVYLCASSRTGDSSYEQYFGPGTRLTVT.

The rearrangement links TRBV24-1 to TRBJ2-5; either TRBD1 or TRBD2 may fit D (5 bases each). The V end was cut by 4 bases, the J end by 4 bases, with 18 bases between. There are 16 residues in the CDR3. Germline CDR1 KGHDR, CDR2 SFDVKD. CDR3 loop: CATSDSTGRPAETQYF. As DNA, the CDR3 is TGTGCCACCAGTGACAGTACGGGACGACCCGCAGAGACCCAGTACTTC.

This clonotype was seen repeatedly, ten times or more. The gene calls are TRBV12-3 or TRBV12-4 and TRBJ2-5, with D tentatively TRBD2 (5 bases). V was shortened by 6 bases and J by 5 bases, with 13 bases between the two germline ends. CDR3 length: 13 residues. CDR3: CASSPTRKETQYF. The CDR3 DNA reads TGTGCCAGCAGCCCTACTAGGAAGGAGACCCAGTACTTC.

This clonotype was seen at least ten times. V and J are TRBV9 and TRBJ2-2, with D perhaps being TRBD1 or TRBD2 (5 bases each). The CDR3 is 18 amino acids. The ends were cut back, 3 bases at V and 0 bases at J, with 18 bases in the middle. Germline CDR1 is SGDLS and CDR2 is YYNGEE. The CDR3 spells CASSAPPGQAANTGELFF. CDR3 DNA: TGTGCCAGCAGCGCGCCCCCGGGGCAGGCAGCGAACACCGGGGAGCTGTTTTTT.

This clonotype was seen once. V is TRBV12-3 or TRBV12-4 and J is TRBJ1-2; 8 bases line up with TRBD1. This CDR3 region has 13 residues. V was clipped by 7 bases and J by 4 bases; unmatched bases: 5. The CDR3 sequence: CASTLRGLYGYTF. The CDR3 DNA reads TGTGCCAGCACCCTCAGGGGGCTCTATGGCTACACCTTC.